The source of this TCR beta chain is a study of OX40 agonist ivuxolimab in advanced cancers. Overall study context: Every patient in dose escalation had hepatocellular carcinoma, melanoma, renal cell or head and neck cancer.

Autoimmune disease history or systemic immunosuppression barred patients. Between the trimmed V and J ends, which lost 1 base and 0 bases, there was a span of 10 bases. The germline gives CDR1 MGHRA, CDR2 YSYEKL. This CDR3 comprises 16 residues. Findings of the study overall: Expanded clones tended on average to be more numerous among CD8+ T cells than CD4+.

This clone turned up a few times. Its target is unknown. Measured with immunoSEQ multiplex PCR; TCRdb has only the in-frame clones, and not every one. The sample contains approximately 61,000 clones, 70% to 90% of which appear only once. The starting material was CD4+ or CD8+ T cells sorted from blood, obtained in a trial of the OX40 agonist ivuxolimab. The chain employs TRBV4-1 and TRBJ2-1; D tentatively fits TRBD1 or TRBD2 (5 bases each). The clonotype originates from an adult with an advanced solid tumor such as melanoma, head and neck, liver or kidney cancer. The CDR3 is CASSQGDLSSYNEQFF. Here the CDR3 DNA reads TGCGCCAGCAGCCAAGGGGACCTGAGCTCCTACAATGAGCAGTTCTTC.